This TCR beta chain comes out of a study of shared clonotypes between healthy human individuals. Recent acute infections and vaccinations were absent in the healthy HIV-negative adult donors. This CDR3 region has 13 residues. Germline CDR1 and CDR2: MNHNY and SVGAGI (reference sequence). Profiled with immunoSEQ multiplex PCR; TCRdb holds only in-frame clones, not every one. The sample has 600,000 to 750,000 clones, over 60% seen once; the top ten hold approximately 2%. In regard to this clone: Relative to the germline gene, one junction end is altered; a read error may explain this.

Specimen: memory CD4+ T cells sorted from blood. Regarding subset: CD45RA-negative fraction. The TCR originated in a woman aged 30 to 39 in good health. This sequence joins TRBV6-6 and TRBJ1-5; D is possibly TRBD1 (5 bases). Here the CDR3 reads CVSSTQGDQPQHF. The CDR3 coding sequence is TGTGTCAGCAGTACCCAGGGAGATCAGCCCCAGCATTTT.